This entry lists 22 T cell receptor beta chains sequenced from one sample in a study of vaccination effects on CD4 cells after COVID-19. When less than 11 days of culture had elapsed, CD4+ T cells were isolated. The data were produced by immunoSEQ multiplex PCR, yet TCRdb's version contains in-frame clones alone and is incomplete. The sample records about 72,000 clones, approximately 80% being singletons. For these TCRs, the target antigens are not known. Sample: CD4+ T cells from PBMCs cultured without peptide, taken before COVID-19 vaccination. These TCRs come from a human donor who received a COVID-19 vaccine.

This clone has only one observation. The chain carries TRBV2 and TRBJ1-2; 7 nucleotides match TRBD1. The junction had 3 bases not matched to a gene; V was cut back by 4 bases and J by 4 bases. Germline V gene data show CDR1 as SNHLY and CDR2 as FYNNEI. The CDR3 is made up of 13 amino acids. CDR3 DNA: TGTGCCAGCAGTGGACAGGGAGGCTATGGCTACACCTTC. Translating it yields CASSGQGGYGYTF.

The chain couples TRBV15 to TRBJ1-6; a weak D match, TRBD1 (6 bases). Looked up from germline, CDR1 is LNHNV and CDR2 is YYDKDF (reference sequence). V was trimmed by 3 bases and J by 5 bases, leaving 17 bases between them. This CDR3 is built from 17 residues. The CDR3 coding sequence is TGTGCCACCAGCAGGAAAGTGGGGGCGCGGAATAATTCACCCCTCCACTTT. It translates to CATSRKVGARNNSPLHF.

The chain links TRBV5-6 to TRBJ1-2; the D gene is possibly TRBD1 (5 bases). CDR3 length equals 13 residues. Trimming stripped 5 bases from V and 2 bases from J, with 10 bases between. Germline loops: CDR1 SGHDT, CDR2 YYEEEE. The CDR3 coding sequence is TGTGCCAGCAGTTGGGGCAAAAACTATGGCTACACCTTC. It encodes CASSWGKNYGYTF.

The rearrangement links TRBV19 to TRBJ2-5, with 11 bases that match TRBD2. Germline V CDR1 and CDR2: LNHDA, SQIVND (reference sequence). This CDR3 comprises 17 residues. With 5 bases clipped from V and 1 base from J, the junction kept 9 bases outside the gene matches. The CDR3 reads CASSARLAGRTQETQYF. DNA for the CDR3: TGTGCCAGTAGTGCCCGACTAGCGGGGAGAACCCAAGAGACCCAGTACTTC.

In this sample, this clone turned up once. This rearrangement joins TRBV3-1 (or the pseudogene TRBV3-2) to TRBJ2-6; D call uncertain. Germline CDR1 LGHDT, CDR2 YNNKEL (reference sequence). V was clipped by 6 bases and J by 4 bases, with 10 bases between them. The CDR3 contains 14 residues. CDR3 region: CASRTRAGANVLTF. The CDR3 nucleotides read TGTGCCAGCAGAACCCGTGCGGGGGCCAACGTCCTGACTTTC.

The chain is built from TRBV6-4 and TRBJ2-7; D not certain. This CDR3 has 10 residues. Germline loops: CDR1 MRHNA, CDR2 SNTAGT. Trimming took off 8 bases at V and 6 bases at J, with 8 bases between the two ends. The CDR3, as DNA: TGTGCCAGCTTTCCGGGCGAGCAGTACGTC. Translated, it gives CASFPGEQYV.

The gene calls are TRBV19 and TRBJ2-7, with TRBD1 as a possible D gene (6 bases). The CDR3 has 14 amino acids. V was clipped by 5 bases and J by 0 bases, with 11 bases between them. Germline V gives CDR1 LNHDA, CDR2 SQIVND (reference sequence). CDR3: CASSRTASSYEQYV. The CDR3 bases are TGTGCCAGTAGTCGGACAGCCAGCTCCTACGAGCAGTACGTC.

This clone was found a few times. The chain has TRBV27 and TRBJ1-6; a possible D gene is TRBD1 (5 bases). From germline, CDR1 is MNHEY and CDR2 SMNVEV (reference sequence). The CDR3 is 12 amino acids. The V end was cut by 5 bases, the J end by 6 bases, with 5 bases between. The DNA for the CDR3 is TGTGCCAGCAGTGACAGTAATTCACCCCTCCACTTT. Translation gives CASSDSNSPLHF.

J is TRBJ2-1 and V is TRBV6-5; 15 bases match TRBD2. The CDR3 spans 16 residues. After removal of 3 bases from V and 4 bases from J, the junction contained 1 base not matched to a gene. Germline assignment: CDR1 MNHEY and CDR2 SVGAGI. The CDR3 DNA is TGTGCCAGCAGTTATGGACTAGCGGGGGGGTACAATGAGCAGTTCTTC. This encodes CASSYGLAGGYNEQFF.

This clone was recorded only once. The chain joins TRBV6-5 to TRBJ1-4; no clear D. The CDR3 extends over 14 amino acids. V dropped 10 bases and J dropped 7 bases, with 19 bases sitting between them. Germline lookup yields CDR1 MNHEY and CDR2 SVGAGI. The CDR3 loop reads CATLPSRFFEKLFF. As DNA, the CDR3 is TGTGCCACCCTACCCAGTAGGTTTTTTGAAAAACTGTTTTTT.

The V gene is TRBV25-1, the J gene TRBJ2-1; the D call may be TRBD1 or TRBD2 (5 bases each). V shed 9 bases and J shed 7 bases, with 19 bases lying between them. This CDR3 has 14 residues. Per the germline V gene, CDR1 is MGHDK and CDR2 is SYGVNS. CDR3: CARGRDDRENEQFF. In DNA, the CDR3 is TGTGCCAGGGGCCGGGACGACAGAGAAAATGAGCAGTTCTTC.

This clone was recorded a few times. The chain links TRBV4-2 to TRBJ1-1; 10 positions agree with TRBD1. The junction had 15 bases not matched to a gene; V was cut back by 5 bases and J by 6 bases. The CDR3 is 17 amino acids. CDR1 and CDR2 (germline): LGHNA, YNFKEQ. The CDR3 protein is CASSEPLATGGRPEAFF. The CDR3 nucleotides read TGTGCCAGCAGCGAACCCCTCGCGACAGGGGGCAGGCCTGAAGCTTTCTTT.

This clone was seen more than once but under ten times. The chain links TRBV10-3 to TRBJ1-5, with D uncertain. Deletions cut 3 bases from V and 0 bases from J, with 6 bases between. The CDR3 length is 14 residues. Germline V gene data show CDR1 as ENHRY and CDR2 as SYGVKD. CDR3 sequence: CAISEWDSNQPQHF. The CDR3 region has the DNA TGTGCCATCAGTGAATGGGATAGCAATCAGCCCCAGCATTTT.

This chain joins TRBV5-1 and TRBJ2-3, with TRBD2 matching over 11 bases. The junction had 3 bases not matched to a gene; V was cut back by 0 bases and J by 3 bases. The germline gives CDR1 SGHRS, CDR2 YFSETQ. CDR3 length: 16 residues. The CDR3 DNA reads as TGCGCCAGCAGCTTGGCGGGGACTAGCGGTACAGATACGCAGTATTTT. It encodes CASSLAGTSGTDTQYF.

The chain recombines TRBV5-1 with TRBJ1-1; D uncertain. CDR1 is SGHRS and CDR2 is YFSETQ in the germline V gene. The CDR3 is 14 amino acids. V shed 2 bases and J shed 4 bases, with 12 bases lying between them. The CDR3 region is CASSFSGSPTEAFF. The CDR3 coding sequence is TGCGCCAGCAGCTTCTCCGGGAGTCCCACTGAAGCTTTCTTT.

CDR3 region: CASSDIGTGGQKLFF. CDR3 DNA: TGTGCCAGCAGCGACATCGGGACAGGGGGCCAAAAACTGTTTTTT. This sequence joins TRBV28 and TRBJ1-4; 12 bases are a match to TRBD1. CDR3 size: 15 residues. Germline values: CDR1 MDHEN, CDR2 SYDVKM. The V segment lost 6 bases and the J segment 9 bases; nucleotides outside the gene matches: 8. Drawing the rest from reference TRBV28 and TRBJ1-4, the complete variable domain is DVKVTQSSRYLVKRTGEKVFLECVQDMDHENMFWYRQDPGLGLRLIYFSYDVKMKEKGDIPEGYSVSREKKERFSLILESASTNQTSMYLCASSDIGTGGQKLFFGSGTQLSVL.

V and J are TRBV5-1 and TRBJ1-2; possible D gene TRBD1, 5 bases. The CDR3 contains 14 residues. V lost 6 bases, J lost 8 bases, and 20 bases lay in between. CDR1 and CDR2 (germline): SGHRS, YFSETQ. CDR3 sequence (DNA): TGCGCCAGCACCCTGGGGCCCCACAAGCGGGGCTACACCTTC. It codes for CASTLGPHKRGYTF.

As DNA, the CDR3 is TGTGCCAGCAGCGTCGGGGGCACGAAGGTGGGGGGCTACACCTTC. Amino acids: CASSVGGTKVGGYTF. The V call is TRBV9, the J call TRBJ1-2, with a weak D call TRBD1 (6 bases). Germline CDR1 is SGDLS and CDR2 is YYNGEE. The V and J ends lost 2 bases and 8 bases respectively, with 19 bases between them. The CDR3 is made up of 15 amino acids.

The chain joins TRBV4-2 to TRBJ2-5; 9 nucleotides agree with TRBD2. Per germline, CDR1 LGHNA and CDR2 YNFKEQ. V shed 0 bases and J 5 bases; nucleotides not matched to a gene: 4. This CDR3 contains 15 residues. The CDR3 loop is CASSQDPAGGETQYF. Here the CDR3 DNA reads TGTGCCAGCAGCCAAGATCCGGCGGGGGGGGAGACCCAGTACTTC.

The rearrangement uses TRBV7-2 and TRBJ2-1; D unclear. The CDR3 has 11 residues. Trimming removed 0 bases from V and 6 bases from J, with 0 bases in between. Germline V CDR1 and CDR2: SGHTA, FQGNSA. CDR3 DNA sequence: TGTGCCAGCAGCTTAGCCAATGAGCAGTTCTTC. Its translation is CASSLANEQFF.

The chain recombines TRBV5-1 with TRBJ2-5; 12 bases fit TRBD1. The CDR3 extends over 16 amino acids. The J segment lost 2 bases and the V segment lost 2 bases, leaving 4 bases of the junction unmatched. CDR1 is SGHRS and CDR2 is YFSETQ in the germline V gene. CDR3 coding DNA: TGCGCCAGCAGCTTAGGGACAGGGGGCCGACAAGAGACCCAGTACTTC. It is translated as CASSLGTGGRQETQYF.

This clone was seen just once. This chain joins TRBV27 and TRBJ2-6; D gene unclear. Germline lookup yields CDR1 MNHEY and CDR2 SMNVEV (reference sequence). The CDR3 loop spans 16 amino acids. V gave up 6 bases and J gave up 1 base, with 13 bases separating them. The CDR3 sequence: CASSRGKSSGANVLTF. The CDR3 nucleotides are TGTGCCAGCAGCCGCGGAAAGAGTTCTGGGGCCAACGTCCTGACTTTC.